This note documents a single T cell receptor (beta chain) sequence. Its cognate antigen has yet to be identified. Per-base qualities were not stored, and no clone one base away is much larger. These data originate in a study of blood T cell repertoires in COVID-19 (dated by TCRdb to 2020 to 2022). Context from the whole study: Samples from collaborators originated in the United States, Italy and Spain and spanned both the acute and convalescent phases of COVID-19. Where available, HLA class I and class II types were taken from metadata supplied by the sample provider and were not determined by assay-based typing. The material from the prospective study consisted of cDNA or gDNA derived from T cells, B-cell-depleted T cells, or PBMCs. Deeply sampled blood TCRbeta repertoires from subjects exposed to, actively infected with, or recovered from COVID-19 were included in the dataset. The samples were drawn from the first 160 participants of the ongoing ImmuneRACE study and from 1,254 subjects provided by 6 global collaborators. A freely available public database, intended as a resource for researchers studying the immune response to SARS-CoV-2, is where the repertoires were released. Sample metadata almost always included a de-identified subject ID, COVID-19 status, age in years and sex. Beyond this particular receptor, the publication reports: The quantity of clinical and demographic metadata differed by source and by participant and was supplied without curation.

Each collaborating institution followed its own protocols to collect whole blood in K2EDTA tubes. For TCRbeta analysis, collaborators shipped samples as frozen whole blood, isolated PBMCs, or DNA extracted from either of those sample types. The germline V gene supplies CDR1 MNHEY and CDR2 SVGEGT. The CDR3 sequence holds 14 residues, the cysteine and phenylalanine included. The retained sequence is limited to the CDR3, 42 bases, with the frame set at the first base. Trimming removed 0 bases from V and 14 bases from J, leaving 19 bases between the germline ends. The immunoSEQ Assay, a bias-controlled multiplex PCR, was used to amplify TCRbeta CDR3 regions from genomic DNA. Under the source paper's analysis protocol: The number of nucleated cells in each sample was estimated by amplification of reference gene primers within the assay. Sequence reads were collapsed and filtered to measure the absolute abundance of every unique TCRbeta CDR3 rearrangement. For each sample, productive Simpson clonality was calculated as the square root of Simpson's diversity index across productive rearrangements. Not all clones reach the TCRdb copy of this immuneACCESS table, which keeps in-frame sequences only. Checked studies attribute under half of the gap to unresolved V genes and leave the rest unexplained. V, J and clone size are taken as reported in that table, and D and trimming were inferred from the DNA itself. Recorded for this sample are roughly 300,000 clones; roughly 85% of them occurred a single time. The biggest ten clones account for approximately 7.6% of the sample.

Here the chain combines TRBV6-2 or TRBV6-3 and TRBJ1-1, with no confidently assigned D gene. The source is a human donor in a cohort sampled during active COVID-19. What was sequenced was peripheral blood. The CDR3 protein is CASSYSRPASERFF. Here is the DNA: TGTGCCAGCAGTTACTCGAGGCCAGCCTCAGAACGATTCTTT.